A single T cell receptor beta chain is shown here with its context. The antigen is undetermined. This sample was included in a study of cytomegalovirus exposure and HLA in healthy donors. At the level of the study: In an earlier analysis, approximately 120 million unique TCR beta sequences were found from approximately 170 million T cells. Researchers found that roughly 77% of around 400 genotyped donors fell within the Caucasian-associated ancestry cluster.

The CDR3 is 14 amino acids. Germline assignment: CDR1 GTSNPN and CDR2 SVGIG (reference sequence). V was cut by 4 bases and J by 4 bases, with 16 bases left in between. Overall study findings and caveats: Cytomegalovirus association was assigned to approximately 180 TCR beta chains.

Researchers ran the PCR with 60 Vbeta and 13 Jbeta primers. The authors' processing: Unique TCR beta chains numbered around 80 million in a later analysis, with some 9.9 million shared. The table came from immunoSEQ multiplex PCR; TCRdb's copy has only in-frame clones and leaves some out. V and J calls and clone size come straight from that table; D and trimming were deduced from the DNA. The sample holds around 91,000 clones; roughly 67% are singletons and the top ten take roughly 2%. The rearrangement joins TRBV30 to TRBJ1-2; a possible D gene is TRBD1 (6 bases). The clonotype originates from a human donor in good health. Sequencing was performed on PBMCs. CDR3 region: CAWTKKGGSYGYTF. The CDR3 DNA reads TGTGCCTGGACAAAAAAGGGGGGGAGCTATGGCTACACCTTC.